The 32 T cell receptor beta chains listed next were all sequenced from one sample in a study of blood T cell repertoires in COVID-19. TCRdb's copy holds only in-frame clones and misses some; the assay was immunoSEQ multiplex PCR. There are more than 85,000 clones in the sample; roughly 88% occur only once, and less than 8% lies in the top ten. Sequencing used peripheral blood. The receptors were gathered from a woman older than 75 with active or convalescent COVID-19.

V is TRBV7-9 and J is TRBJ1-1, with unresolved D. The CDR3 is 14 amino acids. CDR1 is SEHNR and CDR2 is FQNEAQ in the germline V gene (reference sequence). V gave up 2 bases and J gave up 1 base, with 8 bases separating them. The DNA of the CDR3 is TGTGCCAGCAGCTTATCGGGAGGGAACACTGAAGCTTTCTTT. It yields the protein CASSLSGGNTEAFF.

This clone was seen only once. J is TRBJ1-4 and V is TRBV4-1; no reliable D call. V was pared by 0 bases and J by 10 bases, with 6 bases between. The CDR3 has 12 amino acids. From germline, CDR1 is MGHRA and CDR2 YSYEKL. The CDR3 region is CASSQDGRKLFF. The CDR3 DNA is TGCGCCAGCAGCCAAGATGGTAGAAAACTGTTTTTT.

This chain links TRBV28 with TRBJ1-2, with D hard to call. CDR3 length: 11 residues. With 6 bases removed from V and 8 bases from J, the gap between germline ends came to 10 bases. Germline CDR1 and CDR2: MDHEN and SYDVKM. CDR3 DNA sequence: TGTGCCAGCAGGGCAACCTTAGGCTACACCTTC. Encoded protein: CASRATLGYTF.

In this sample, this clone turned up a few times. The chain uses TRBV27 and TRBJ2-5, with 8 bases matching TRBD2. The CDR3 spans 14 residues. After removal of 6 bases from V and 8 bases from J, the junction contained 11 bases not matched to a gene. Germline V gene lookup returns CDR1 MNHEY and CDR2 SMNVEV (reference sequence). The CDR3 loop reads CASSGGGAPGTQYF. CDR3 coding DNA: TGTGCCAGCAGCGGGGGGGGAGCCCCGGGAACCCAGTACTTC.

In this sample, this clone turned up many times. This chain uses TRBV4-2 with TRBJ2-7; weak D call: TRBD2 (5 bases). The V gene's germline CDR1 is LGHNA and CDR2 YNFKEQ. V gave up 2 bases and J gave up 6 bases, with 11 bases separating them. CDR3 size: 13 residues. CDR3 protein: CASSQWTRGEQYF. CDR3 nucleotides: TGTGCCAGCAGCCAATGGACCCGGGGCGAGCAGTACTTC.

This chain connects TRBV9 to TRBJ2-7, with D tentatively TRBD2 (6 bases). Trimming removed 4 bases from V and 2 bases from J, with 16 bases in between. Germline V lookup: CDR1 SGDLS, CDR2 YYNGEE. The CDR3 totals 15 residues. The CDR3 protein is CASSLDSGGTYEQYF. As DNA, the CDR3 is TGTGCCAGCAGCCTTGATAGCGGAGGAACCTACGAGCAGTACTTC.

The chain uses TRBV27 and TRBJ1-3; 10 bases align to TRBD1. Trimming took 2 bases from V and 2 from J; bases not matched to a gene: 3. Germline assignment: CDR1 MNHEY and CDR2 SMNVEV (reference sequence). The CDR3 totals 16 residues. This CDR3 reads CASSLKGQGPGNTIYF. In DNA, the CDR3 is TGTGCCAGCAGTTTAAAGGGACAGGGGCCTGGAAACACCATATATTTT.

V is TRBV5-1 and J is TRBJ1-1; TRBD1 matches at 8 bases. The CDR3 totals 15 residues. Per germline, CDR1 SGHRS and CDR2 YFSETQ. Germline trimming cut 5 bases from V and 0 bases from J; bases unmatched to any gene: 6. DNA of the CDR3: TGCGCCAGCAGTGTACAGGGGGGGATGAACACTGAAGCTTTCTTT. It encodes CASSVQGGMNTEAFF.

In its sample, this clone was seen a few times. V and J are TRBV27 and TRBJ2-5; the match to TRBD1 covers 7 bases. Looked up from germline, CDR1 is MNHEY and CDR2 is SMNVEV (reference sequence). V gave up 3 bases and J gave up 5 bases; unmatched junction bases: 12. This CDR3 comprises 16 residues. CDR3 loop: CASSLGFATGLETQYF. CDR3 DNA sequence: TGTGCCAGCAGTTTGGGGTTTGCGACAGGGTTGGAGACCCAGTACTTC.

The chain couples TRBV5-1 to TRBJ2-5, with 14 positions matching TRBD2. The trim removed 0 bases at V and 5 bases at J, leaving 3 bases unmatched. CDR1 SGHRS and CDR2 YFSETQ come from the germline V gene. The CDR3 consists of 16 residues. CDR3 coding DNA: TGCGCCAGCAGCTTGGGACTAGCGGGAGGGCACGAGACCCAGTACTTC. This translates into CASSLGLAGGHETQYF.

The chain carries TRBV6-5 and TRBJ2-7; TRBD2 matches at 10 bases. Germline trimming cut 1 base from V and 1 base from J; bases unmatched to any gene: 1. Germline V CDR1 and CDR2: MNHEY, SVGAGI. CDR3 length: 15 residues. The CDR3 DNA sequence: TGTGCCAGCAGTTACTTGACTAGCGGGTCCTACGAGCAGTACTTC. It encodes CASSYLTSGSYEQYF.

CDR3 amino acids: CASSYGTLVGDTQYF. The CDR3, as DNA: TGTGCCAGCAGCTACGGGACTTTGGTGGGGGATACGCAGTATTTT. V and J are TRBV7-2 and TRBJ2-3; TRBD2 might be the D (6 bases). The V gene lost 4 bases and the J gene lost 6 bases, with 17 bases spanning the gap. This CDR3 has 15 amino acids. The germline V gene has CDR1 SGHTA and CDR2 FQGNSA.

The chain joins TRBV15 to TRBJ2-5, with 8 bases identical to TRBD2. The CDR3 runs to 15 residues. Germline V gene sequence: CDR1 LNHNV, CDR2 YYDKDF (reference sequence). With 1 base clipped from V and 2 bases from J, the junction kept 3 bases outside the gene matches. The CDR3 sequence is CATSRGPSGQETQYF. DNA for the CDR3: TGTGCCACCAGCAGAGGTCCTAGCGGGCAAGAGACCCAGTACTTC.

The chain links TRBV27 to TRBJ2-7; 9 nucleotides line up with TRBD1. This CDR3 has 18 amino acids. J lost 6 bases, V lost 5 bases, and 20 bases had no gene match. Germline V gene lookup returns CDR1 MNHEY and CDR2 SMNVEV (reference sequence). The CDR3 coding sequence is TGTGCCAGCAGTCCGATCTGGACAGGGGCTTCCCGGGGTGGCGAGCAGTACTTC. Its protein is CASSPIWTGASRGGEQYF.

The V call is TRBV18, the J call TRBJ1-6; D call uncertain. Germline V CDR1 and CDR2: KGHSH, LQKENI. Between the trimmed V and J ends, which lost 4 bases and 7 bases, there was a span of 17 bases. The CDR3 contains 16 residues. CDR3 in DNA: TGTGCCAGCTCACAAAGACCCAACTGGAGGAATTCACCCCTCCACTTT. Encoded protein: CASSQRPNWRNSPLHF.

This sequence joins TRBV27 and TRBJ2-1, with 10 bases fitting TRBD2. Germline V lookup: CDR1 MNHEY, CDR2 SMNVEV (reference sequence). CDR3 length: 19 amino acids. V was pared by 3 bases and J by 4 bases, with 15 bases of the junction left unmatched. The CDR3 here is CASSFKPGLARRGYNEQFF. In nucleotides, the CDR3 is TGTGCCAGCAGTTTCAAACCGGGACTAGCGAGGAGGGGTTACAATGAGCAGTTCTTC.

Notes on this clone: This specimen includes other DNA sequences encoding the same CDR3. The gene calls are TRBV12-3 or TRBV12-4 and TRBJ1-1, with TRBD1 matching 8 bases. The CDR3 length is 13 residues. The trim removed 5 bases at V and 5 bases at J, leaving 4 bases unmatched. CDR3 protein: CASSLNRGTEAFF. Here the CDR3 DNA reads TGTGCCAGCAGTCTCAACAGGGGGACTGAAGCTTTCTTT.

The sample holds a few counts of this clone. The CDR3 DNA sequence: TGTGCCAGCAGTTCGGGGGTTCATAGGAACACTGAAGCTTTCTTT. Its protein is CASSSGVHRNTEAFF. The rearrangement links TRBV28 to TRBJ1-1; D might be TRBD1 (5 bases). CDR1 is MDHEN and CDR2 is SYDVKM in the germline V gene. Trimming took 4 bases from V and 1 from J, leaving 13 bases between them. CDR3 length: 15 residues. Drawing the rest from reference TRBV28 and TRBJ1-1, the complete variable domain is DVKVTQSSRYLVKRTGEKVFLECVQDMDHENMFWYRQDPGLGLRLIYFSYDVKMKEKGDIPEGYSVSREKKERFSLILESASTNQTSMYLCASSSGVHRNTEAFFGQGTRLTVV.

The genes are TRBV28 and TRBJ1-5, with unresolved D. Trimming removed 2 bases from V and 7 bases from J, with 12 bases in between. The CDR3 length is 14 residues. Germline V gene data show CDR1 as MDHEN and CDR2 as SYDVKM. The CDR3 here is CASSLTAEGQPQHF. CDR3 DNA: TGTGCCAGCAGTTTAACGGCGGAAGGCCAGCCCCAGCATTTT. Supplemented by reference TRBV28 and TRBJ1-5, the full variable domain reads DVKVTQSSRYLVKRTGEKVFLECVQDMDHENMFWYRQDPGLGLRLIYFSYDVKMKEKGDIPEGYSVSREKKERFSLILESASTNQTSMYLCASSLTAEGQPQHFGDGTRLSIL.

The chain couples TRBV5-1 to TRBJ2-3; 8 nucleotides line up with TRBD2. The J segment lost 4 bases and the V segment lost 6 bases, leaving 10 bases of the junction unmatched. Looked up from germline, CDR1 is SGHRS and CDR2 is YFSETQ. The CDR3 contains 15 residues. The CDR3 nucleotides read TGCGCCAGCACATTAGCGGGACTGGGGGCAGATACGCAGTATTTT. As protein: CASTLAGLGADTQYF.

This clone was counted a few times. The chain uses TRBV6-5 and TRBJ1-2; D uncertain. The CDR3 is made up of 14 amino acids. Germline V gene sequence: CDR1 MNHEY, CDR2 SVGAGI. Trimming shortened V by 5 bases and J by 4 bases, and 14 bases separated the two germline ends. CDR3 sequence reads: CASSRDWRGYGYTF. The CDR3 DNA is TGTGCCAGCAGTCGAGATTGGAGAGGCTATGGCTACACCTTC.

CDR3 coding DNA: TGTGCCAGCAGCCAGACAGAAGTCTACGAGCAGTACTTC. Amino acid sequence: CASSQTEVYEQYF. J is TRBJ2-7 and V is TRBV27, with D possibly matching TRBD1 (5 bases). The CDR3 sequence is 13 residues long. Trimming pared 6 bases from V and 3 bases from J, leaving 12 bases between. Per the germline V gene, CDR1 is MNHEY and CDR2 is SMNVEV (reference sequence).

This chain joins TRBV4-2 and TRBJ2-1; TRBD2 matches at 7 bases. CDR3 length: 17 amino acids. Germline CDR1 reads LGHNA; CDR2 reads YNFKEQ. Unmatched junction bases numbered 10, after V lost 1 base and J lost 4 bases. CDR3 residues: CASSQVWAAGAYNEQFF. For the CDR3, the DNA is TGTGCCAGCAGCCAAGTATGGGCGGCGGGAGCGTACAATGAGCAGTTCTTC.

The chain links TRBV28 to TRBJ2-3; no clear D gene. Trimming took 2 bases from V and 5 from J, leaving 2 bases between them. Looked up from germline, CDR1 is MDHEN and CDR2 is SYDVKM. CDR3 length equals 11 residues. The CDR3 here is CASSLRDTQYF. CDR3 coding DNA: TGTGCCAGCAGTTTACGAGATACGCAGTATTTT.

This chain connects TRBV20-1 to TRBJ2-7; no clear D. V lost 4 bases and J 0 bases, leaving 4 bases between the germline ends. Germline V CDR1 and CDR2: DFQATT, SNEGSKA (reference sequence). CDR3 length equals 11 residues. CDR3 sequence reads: CSAIHSYEQYF. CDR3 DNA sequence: TGCAGTGCTATTCACTCCTACGAGCAGTACTTC.

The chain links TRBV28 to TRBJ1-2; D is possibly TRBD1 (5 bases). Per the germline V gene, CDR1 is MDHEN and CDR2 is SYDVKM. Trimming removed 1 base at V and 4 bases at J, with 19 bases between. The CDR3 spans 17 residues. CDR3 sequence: CASSLYSAWGRLYGYTF. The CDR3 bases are TGTGCCAGCAGTTTATACTCGGCGTGGGGCCGCCTCTATGGCTACACCTTC.

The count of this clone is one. DNA of the CDR3: TGTGCCAGCAGCTCCAACAGGGGGTTTGAAGCTTTCTTT. Translation: CASSSNRGFEAFF. The gene calls are TRBV5-4 and TRBJ1-1; 8 bases are shared with TRBD1. The CDR3 loop spans 13 amino acids. Germline V gene lookup returns CDR1 SGHNT and CDR2 YYREEE (reference sequence). Unmatched junction bases numbered 5, after V lost 3 bases and J lost 7 bases.

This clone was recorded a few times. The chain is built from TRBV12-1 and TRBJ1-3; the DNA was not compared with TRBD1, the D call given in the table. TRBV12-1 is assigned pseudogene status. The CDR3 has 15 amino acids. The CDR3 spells CASSLDSFSGNTIYF. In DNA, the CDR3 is TGTGCCAGCAGCTTGGACAGCTTCTCTGGAAACACCATATATTTT.

CDR3 in DNA: TGTGCCAGCAGCCCCACAGGTCTGAGCACCGGGGAGCTGTTTTTT. Amino acids: CASSPTGLSTGELFF. The chain links TRBV7-3 to TRBJ2-2; tentatively, D is TRBD1 (5 bases). The CDR3 extends over 15 amino acids. Germline CDR1 and CDR2: SGHTA and FQGTGA. V gave up 5 bases and J gave up 4 bases, with 14 bases separating them.

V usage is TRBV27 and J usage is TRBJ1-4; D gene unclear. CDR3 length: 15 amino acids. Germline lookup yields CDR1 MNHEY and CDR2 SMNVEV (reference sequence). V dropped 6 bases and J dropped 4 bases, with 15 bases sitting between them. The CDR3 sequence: CASRPEGALNEKLFF. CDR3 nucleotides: TGTGCCAGCAGGCCGGAGGGAGCACTTAATGAAAAACTGTTTTTT.

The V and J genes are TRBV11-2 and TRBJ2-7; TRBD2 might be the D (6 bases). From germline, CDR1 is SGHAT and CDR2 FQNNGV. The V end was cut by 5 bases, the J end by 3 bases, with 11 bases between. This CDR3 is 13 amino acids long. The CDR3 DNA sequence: TGTGCCAGCAGCCTCCGGACTATCTACGAGCAGTACTTC. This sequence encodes CASSLRTIYEQYF. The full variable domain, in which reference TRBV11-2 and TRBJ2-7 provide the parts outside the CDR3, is EAGVAQSPRYKIIEKRQSVAFWCNPISGHATLYWYQQILGQGPKLLIQFQNNGVVDDSQLPKDRFSAERLKGVDSTLKIQPAKLEDSAVYLCASSLRTIYEQYFGPGTRLTVT.

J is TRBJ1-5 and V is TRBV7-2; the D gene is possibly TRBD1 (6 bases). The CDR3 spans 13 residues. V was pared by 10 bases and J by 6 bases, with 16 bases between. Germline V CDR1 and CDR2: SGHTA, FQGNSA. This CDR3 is CATAVGARQPQHF. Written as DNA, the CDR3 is TGTGCCACCGCGGTGGGGGCGCGTCAGCCCCAGCATTTT.